The clone carrying this T cell receptor (beta chain) has at least ten counts. The antigen is undetermined. TCRdb redid the calling of the reads with MiXCR, one entry per CDR3 protein. Of about 680,000 distinct CDR3 sequences listed, roughly 24% are singletons. This sample stems from a study of T cell repertoires in cytomegalovirus infection. At the level of the study: Public TCR beta signature analysis indicated the presence of both CMV infection and matching HLA type.

Study-level results: Identification of carriers of CMV plus the relevant HLA was achieved through cumulative public TCR beta family frequency. CMV-specific TCR beta clonotypes restricted by HLA-C dominated the ex vivo response.

The CDR3 is made up of 15 amino acids. CDR1 is SGHVS and CDR2 is FQNEAQ in the germline V gene. Trimming stripped 3 bases from V and 5 bases from J, with 16 bases between. Sequencing was performed on CD8+ T cells from PBMCs. The source is a human donor in good health (CMV status not recorded). Some clones in this sample may be carry-over from other donors' samples. V is TRBV7-8 and J is TRBJ1-1, with D perhaps matching TRBD1 (5 bases). This CDR3 is CASSFGTLSSTEAFF. CDR3 nucleotides: TGTGCCAGCAGCTTCGGGACCCTAAGTAGTACTGAAGCTTTCTTT.